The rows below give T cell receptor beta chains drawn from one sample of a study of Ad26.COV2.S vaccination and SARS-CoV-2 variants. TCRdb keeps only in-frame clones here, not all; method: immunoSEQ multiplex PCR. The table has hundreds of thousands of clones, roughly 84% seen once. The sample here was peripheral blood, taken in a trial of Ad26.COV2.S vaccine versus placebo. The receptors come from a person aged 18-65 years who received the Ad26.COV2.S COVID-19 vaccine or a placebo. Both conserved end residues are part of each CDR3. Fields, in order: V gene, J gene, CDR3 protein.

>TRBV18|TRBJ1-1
CASSPQRPTGEAFF
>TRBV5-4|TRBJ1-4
CASSGPGQGNEKLFF
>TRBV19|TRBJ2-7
CASSIESSGSGRTYEQYF
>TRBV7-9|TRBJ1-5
CASSLSYQPQHF
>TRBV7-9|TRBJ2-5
CASSLGLVETQYF
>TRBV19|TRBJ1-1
CASSRGRNTEAFF
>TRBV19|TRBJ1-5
CASSMIIYSNQPQHF
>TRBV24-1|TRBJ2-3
CATSDLGREGTDTQYF
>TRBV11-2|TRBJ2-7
CASSLQRDYEQYF
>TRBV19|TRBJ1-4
CASTSNRQGKVEKLFF
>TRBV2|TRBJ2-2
CASRAGKNTGELFF
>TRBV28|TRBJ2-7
CASSLIGHEQYF
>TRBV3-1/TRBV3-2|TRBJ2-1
CASSQGLAGAGEQFF
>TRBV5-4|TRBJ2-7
CASSLVGSYEQYF
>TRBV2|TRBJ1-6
CASRLQGDYNSPLHF
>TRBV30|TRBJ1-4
CAWSNGAPNEKLFF
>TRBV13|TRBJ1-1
CASSLTGGRTEAFF
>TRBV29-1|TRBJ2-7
CSVVAGRAYEQYF
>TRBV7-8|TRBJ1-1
CASSPTVRNTFF
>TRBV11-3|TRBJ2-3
CASTPGRTRGTFTDTQYF
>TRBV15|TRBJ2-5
CATSSGGTGGRETQYF
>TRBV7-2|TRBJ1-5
CASSLERSDNQPQHF
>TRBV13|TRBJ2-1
CASSLGFILDEQFF
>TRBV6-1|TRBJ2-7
CASSPDREFYEQYF
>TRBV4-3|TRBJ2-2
CASSQDWDWAGSGELFF
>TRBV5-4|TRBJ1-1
CASSLDDLNTEAFF
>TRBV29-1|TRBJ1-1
CSVGRRLNTEAFF
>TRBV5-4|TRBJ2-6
CASSLDHFSGANVLTF
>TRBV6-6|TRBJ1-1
CASSYDVRGNTEAFF
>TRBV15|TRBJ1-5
CATSRDGPRYLENSNQPQHF
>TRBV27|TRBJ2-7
CASPSVYEQYF
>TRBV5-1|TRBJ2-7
CASSLEGGRSSYEQYF
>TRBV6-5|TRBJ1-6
CASSYRGANSPLHF
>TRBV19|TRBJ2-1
CASSFSSWGGAFVEQFF
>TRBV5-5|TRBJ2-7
CASSKDDLAGTYEQYF
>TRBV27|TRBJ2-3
CASSLAGALDTQYF
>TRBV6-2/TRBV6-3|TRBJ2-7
CASSALSIRRGVDEQYF
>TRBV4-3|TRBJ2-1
CASSQGSYNEQFF
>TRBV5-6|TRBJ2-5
CASSLVGQYQETQYF
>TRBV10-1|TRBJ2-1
CASSGSGLPGEQFF
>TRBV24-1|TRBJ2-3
CATSAETSGGADTQYF
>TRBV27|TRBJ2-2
CASSFSANTGELFF
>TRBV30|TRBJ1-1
CAWRPMNTEAFF
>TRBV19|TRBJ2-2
CASSTQIGELFF
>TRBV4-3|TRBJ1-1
CASSKGTGNTEAFF
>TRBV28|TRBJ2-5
CASSPGLAGGETQYF
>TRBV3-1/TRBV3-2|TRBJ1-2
CASSHTGTGFYGYTF
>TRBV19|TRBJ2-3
CASSITSPSRTDTQYF
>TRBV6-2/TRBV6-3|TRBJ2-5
CASSYSTSGGGETQYF
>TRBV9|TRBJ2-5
CASSSQGWVETQYF
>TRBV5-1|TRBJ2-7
CASRTSASSYEQYF
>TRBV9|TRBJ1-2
CASSVNGRGYTF
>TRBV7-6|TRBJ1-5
CASSLEPGQGRPYSNQPQHF
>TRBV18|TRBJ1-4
CASSPSGNEKLFF
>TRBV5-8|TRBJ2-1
CASSFGGRPNEQFF
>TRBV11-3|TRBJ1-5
CASSCPKTAGNQPQHF
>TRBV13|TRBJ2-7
CASSPTGLAGNEQYF